These 20 T cell receptor beta chains were all obtained from the same sample, sequenced in a study of shared clonotypes between healthy human individuals. Sequencing used immunoSEQ multiplex PCR; TCRdb keeps in-frame clones, though not all of them. The sample consists of roughly 2.6 million clones, more than 90% of them appearing once. The specimen was naive CD4+ T cells sorted from blood. Subset denoted: CD45RA+ positively selected. These receptors all stem from a man younger than 30 in good health.

The chain has TRBV5-4 and TRBJ1-1; D unclear. Looked up from germline, CDR1 is SGHNT and CDR2 is YYREEE (reference sequence). The CDR3 is 13 amino acids. The V and J ends lost 3 bases and 4 bases respectively, with 10 bases between them. The CDR3 DNA follows: TGTGCCAGCAGCTCCTCCCCGGGCACTGAAGCTTTCTTT. Translating it yields CASSSSPGTEAFF.

The chain couples TRBV6-5 to TRBJ1-1; D remains unclear. The CDR3 spans 14 residues. Trimming shortened V by 2 bases and J by 3 bases, and 10 bases separated the two germline ends. Germline V gene lookup returns CDR1 MNHEY and CDR2 SVGAGI. The CDR3 DNA is TGTGCCAGCAGTTACGTCGACACCTACACTGAAGCTTTCTTT. Translation: CASSYVDTYTEAFF.

V is TRBV2 and J is TRBJ1-5, with TRBD1 as a possible D gene (5 bases). The V and J ends lost 7 bases and 5 bases respectively, with 9 bases between them. Germline V CDR1 and CDR2: SNHLY, FYNNEI. This CDR3 has 12 amino acids. The CDR3 loop reads CASNWGDQPQHF. CDR3 nucleotide sequence: TGTGCCAGCAACTGGGGCGATCAGCCCCAGCATTTT. The full variable domain, in which reference TRBV2 and TRBJ1-5 provide the parts outside the CDR3, is EPEVTQTPSHQVTQMGQEVILRCVPISNHLYFYWYRQILGQKVEFLVSFYNNEISEKSEIFDDQFSVERPDGSNFTLKIRSTKLEDSAMYFCASNWGDQPQHFGDGTRLSIL.

This CDR3 reads CASSPQENQPQHF. The CDR3 DNA is TGTGCCAGTAGTCCACAGGAGAATCAGCCCCAGCATTTT. The rearrangement uses TRBV19 and TRBJ1-5; TRBD1 is a possible D gene (5 bases). CDR3 length: 13 residues. Deletions cut 5 bases from V and 4 bases from J, with 9 bases between. Germline V CDR1 and CDR2: LNHDA, SQIVND (reference sequence).

A word on this clone: Other DNA sequences from this sample encode an identical CDR3 as well. The chain uses TRBV7-2 and TRBJ2-7; D is unclear. The CDR3 has 12 residues. V was shortened by 2 bases and J by 4 bases, with 6 bases between the two germline ends. Looked up from germline, CDR1 is SGHTA and CDR2 is FQGNSA. CDR3 loop: CASSLNLYEQYF. The DNA of the CDR3 is TGTGCCAGCAGCTTAAATCTTTACGAGCAGTACTTC. The full variable domain, with the rest looked up from reference TRBV7-2 and TRBJ2-7, is GAGVSQSPSNKVTEKGKDVELRCDPISGHTALYWYRQSLGQGLEFLIYFQGNSAPDKSGLPSDRFSAERTGGSVSTLTIQRTQQEDSAVYLCASSLNLYEQYFGPGTRLTVT.

This clone was observed a single time. The CDR3 reads CASNQDGGYEQYF. The CDR3 DNA is TGTGCCAGCAACCAAGACGGAGGCTACGAGCAGTACTTC. The chain combines TRBV9 with TRBJ2-7, with a weak D call TRBD2 (5 bases). The CDR3 has 13 residues. The germline gives CDR1 SGDLS, CDR2 YYNGEE. The V gene lost 6 bases and the J gene lost 3 bases, with 13 bases spanning the gap.

The rearrangement uses TRBV5-1 and TRBJ1-6, with D maybe TRBD1 (6 bases). The germline gives CDR1 SGHRS, CDR2 YFSETQ. The CDR3 extends over 13 amino acids. The ends were cut back, 8 bases at V and 12 bases at J, with 18 bases in the middle. The DNA for the CDR3 is TGCGCCAGTACCACCGGGACAAGGGAACCCCTCCACTTT. Translating it yields CASTTGTREPLHF.

The V gene is TRBV19, the J gene TRBJ2-2; D may be TRBD1 or TRBD2 (5 bases each). Trimming pared 3 bases from V and 6 bases from J, leaving 11 bases between. Germline loops: CDR1 LNHDA, CDR2 SQIVND (reference sequence). CDR3 length: 14 amino acids. CDR3 sequence: CASSMRGWSGELFF. DNA for the CDR3: TGTGCCAGTAGTATGAGGGGATGGTCCGGGGAGCTGTTTTTT.

This clone was seen only once. The chain employs TRBV5-6 and TRBJ1-1; perhaps TRBD1 as D (5 bases). V was pared by 7 bases and J by 1 base, with 17 bases between. This CDR3 region has 15 residues. CDR1 SGHDT and CDR2 YYEEEE come from the germline V gene. Written as DNA, the CDR3 is TGTGCCAGCGCTGAGAATGGGGCGGCGAACACTGAAGCTTTCTTT. This encodes CASAENGAANTEAFF.

This clone has only one observation. The J gene is TRBJ2-2, the V gene TRBV30, with D perhaps matching TRBD2 (6 bases). This CDR3 contains 13 residues. The V and J ends lost 4 bases and 4 bases respectively, with 10 bases between them. Germline-derived CDR1 and CDR2 are GTSNPN and SVGIG (reference sequence). This chain's CDR3 is CAWTQGGTGELFF. The CDR3 nucleotides are TGTGCCTGGACCCAGGGAGGCACCGGGGAGCTGTTTTTT.

The V gene is TRBV5-6, the J gene TRBJ2-7; D remains ambiguous. This CDR3 is 14 amino acids long. CDR1 SGHDT and CDR2 YYEEEE come from the germline V gene. The V end was cut by 0 bases, the J end by 1 base, with 8 bases between. The CDR3 region has the DNA TGTGCCAGCAGCTTGGCCTCTAGTTCCTACGAGCAGTACTTC. The encoded protein is CASSLASSSYEQYF.

This chain links TRBV28 with TRBJ2-3; D gene ambiguous. The CDR3 runs 14 residues. Germline loops: CDR1 MDHEN, CDR2 SYDVKM. CDR3 in DNA: TGTGGATCTGTCGGCCTGCATCCCACAGATACGCAGTATTTT. This sequence encodes CGSVGLHPTDTQYF.

V usage is TRBV19 and J usage is TRBJ1-1; no clear D. The CDR3 has 14 amino acids. The germline gives CDR1 LNHDA, CDR2 SQIVND (reference sequence). V shed 3 bases and J shed 4 bases, with 12 bases lying between them. CDR3 DNA: TGTGCCAGTAGTATCGAGGGCCGAAGCACTGAAGCTTTCTTT. The encoded protein is CASSIEGRSTEAFF.

V gene TRBV6-1 combines with J gene TRBJ2-1, with 9 bases identical to TRBD2. V was clipped by 5 bases and J by 4 bases; unmatched bases: 6. This CDR3 has 15 amino acids. Germline lookup yields CDR1 MNHNS and CDR2 SASEGT. This CDR3 is CASSLRLAAYNEQFF. In DNA form, the CDR3 reads TGTGCCAGCAGTCTCCGACTAGCGGCTTACAATGAGCAGTTCTTC.

The J gene is TRBJ2-1, the V gene TRBV28; 9 positions agree with TRBD1. This CDR3 region has 15 residues. Germline CDR1 MDHEN, CDR2 SYDVKM. V dropped 6 bases and J dropped 6; count of bases not matched to a gene: 9. Here the CDR3 DNA reads TGTGCCAGCAGGGGGACAGGGCTAAGTCGCAATGAGCAGTTCTTC. Translating gives CASRGTGLSRNEQFF.

The chain's CDR3 is CASSQEHEGWNYGYTF. The CDR3 region has the DNA TGCGCCAGCAGCCAAGAGCACGAGGGATGGAACTATGGCTACACCTTC. The V and J genes are TRBV4-1 and TRBJ1-2; unclear D gene. The CDR3 loop spans 16 amino acids. V was pared by 0 bases and J by 2 bases, with 13 bases between. CDR1 and CDR2 from the germline V gene are MGHRA and YSYEKL.

The chain is built from TRBV29-1 and TRBJ2-4, with TRBD2 identical over 7 bases. Germline CDR1 reads SQVTM; CDR2 reads ANQGSEA. The CDR3 is 15 residues long. V shed 4 bases, J shed 3 bases, and the junction held 9 bases outside the gene matches. The CDR3 DNA reads TGCAGCGTTGCCTGGGGGGGAGGCGGCAAAAACATTCAGTACTTC. Its translation is CSVAWGGGGKNIQYF.

Points on this clone: Different DNA sequences within this sample yield the same CDR3. This sequence joins TRBV2 and TRBJ2-7; 10 positions match TRBD2. Losses at the gene ends were 6 bases for V and 0 bases for J; bases not matched to a gene: 2. The germline V gene has CDR1 SNHLY and CDR2 FYNNEI. This CDR3 has 14 amino acids. In DNA, the CDR3 is TGTGCCAGCAGACTAGCGGGATCCTCCTACGAGCAGTACTTC. Residues: CASRLAGSSYEQYF.

The chain joins TRBV19 to TRBJ2-2, with no clear D. V lost 0 bases and J 3 bases, leaving 8 bases between the germline ends. Germline V gene sequence: CDR1 LNHDA, CDR2 SQIVND (reference sequence). The CDR3 loop spans 15 amino acids. CDR3 DNA: TGTGCCAGTAGTATAGATTCCTTTTACACCGGGGAGCTGTTTTTT. Translated, it gives CASSIDSFYTGELFF.

The chain recombines TRBV4-3 with TRBJ2-1, with 7 bases identical to TRBD2. The CDR3 covers 15 residues. Germline V gives CDR1 LGHNA, CDR2 YSLEER. The trim removed 1 base at V and 3 bases at J, leaving 3 bases unmatched. The CDR3 protein is CASSQGSSGYNEQFF. DNA for the CDR3: TGCGCCAGCAGCCAAGGGTCTAGCGGCTACAATGAGCAGTTCTTC.